The clone carrying this TCR beta chain appeared once. The data stem from a study of T cell changes during pregnancy in multiple sclerosis. Germline CDR1 is MNHEY and CDR2 is SMNVEV (reference sequence). The CDR3 is made up of 16 amino acids. The junction had 11 bases not matched to a gene; V was cut back by 5 bases and J by 2 bases. Clones were read by immunoSEQ multiplex PCR, and TCRdb kept only the in-frame ones, dropping some. This table holds about 92,000 clones, 92% found once. Sequenced material: peripheral blood, taken in the first trimester of pregnancy. The TCR originated in a female donor with multiple sclerosis, enrolled in a pregnancy study. J is TRBJ2-7 and V is TRBV27; 8 bases are shared with TRBD2. This CDR3 is CASSQVPRAGAYEQYF. CDR3 nucleotide sequence: TGTGCCAGCAGTCAAGTCCCCAGAGCGGGAGCCTACGAGCAGTACTTC.